This TCR beta chain was captured in a study of T cell clones after liver transplantation. The study's findings and limits: In 5 of 8 subjects, circulating graft-donor-reactive CD4 TCRbeta sequences fell significantly after transplant. Conclusions were preliminary, with small, heterogeneous patient groups.

The assay was immunoSEQ multiplex PCR, and TCRdb's table has in-frame clones only and misses some. The sample has tens of thousands of clones; about 90% are singletons. As regards this clone: Its cognate antigen is unknown.

Sequencing used CD8+ T cells from blood, obtained 12 months after liver transplant. This receptor was taken from a human patient who received a liver transplant. Some T cells may be graft donor cells.

The CDR3 protein is CASSPGLAGGTETQYF. CDR3 sequence (DNA): TGCGCCAGCAGCCCGGGCCTCGCGGGAGGGACGGAGACCCAGTACTTC. The chain is built from TRBV5-1 and TRBJ2-5; 9 bases align to TRBD2. V lost 4 bases and J lost 5; bases outside the gene matches: 12. There are 16 residues in the CDR3. Germline V lookup: CDR1 SGHRS, CDR2 YFSETQ.